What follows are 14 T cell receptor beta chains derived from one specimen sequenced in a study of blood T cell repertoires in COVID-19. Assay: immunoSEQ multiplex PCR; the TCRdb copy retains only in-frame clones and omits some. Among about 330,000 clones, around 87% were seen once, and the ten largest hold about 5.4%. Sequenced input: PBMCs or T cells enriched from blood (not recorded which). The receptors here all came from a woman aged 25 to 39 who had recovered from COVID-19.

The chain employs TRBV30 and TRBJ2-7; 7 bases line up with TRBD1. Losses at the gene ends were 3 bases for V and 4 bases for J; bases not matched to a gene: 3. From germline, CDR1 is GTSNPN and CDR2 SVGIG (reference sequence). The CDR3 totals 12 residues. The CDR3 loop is CAWRRQGYEQYF. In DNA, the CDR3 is TGTGCCTGGAGGAGACAGGGATACGAGCAGTACTTC.

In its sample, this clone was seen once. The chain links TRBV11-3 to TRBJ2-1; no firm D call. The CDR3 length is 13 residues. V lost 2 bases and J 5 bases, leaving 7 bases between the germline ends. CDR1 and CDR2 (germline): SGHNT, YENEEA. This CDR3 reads CASSLSLHNEQFF. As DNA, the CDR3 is TGTGCCAGCAGCTTATCACTTCACAATGAGCAGTTCTTC.

CDR3 sequence reads: CASSLATGIGNTIYF. In nucleotides, the CDR3 is TGTGCCAGCAGCTTAGCGACGGGAATTGGAAACACCATATATTTT. The chain uses TRBV7-2 and TRBJ1-3; D remains ambiguous. V was clipped by 0 bases and J by 3 bases, with 9 bases between them. Germline values: CDR1 SGHTA, CDR2 FQGNSA. CDR3 length equals 15 residues.

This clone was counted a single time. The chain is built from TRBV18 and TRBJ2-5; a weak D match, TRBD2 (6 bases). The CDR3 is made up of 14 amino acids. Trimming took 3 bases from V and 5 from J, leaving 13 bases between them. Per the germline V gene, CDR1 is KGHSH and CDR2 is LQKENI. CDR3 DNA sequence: TGTGCCAGCTCACCCGCGGAGGGGTTGGAGACCCAGTACTTC. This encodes CASSPAEGLETQYF.

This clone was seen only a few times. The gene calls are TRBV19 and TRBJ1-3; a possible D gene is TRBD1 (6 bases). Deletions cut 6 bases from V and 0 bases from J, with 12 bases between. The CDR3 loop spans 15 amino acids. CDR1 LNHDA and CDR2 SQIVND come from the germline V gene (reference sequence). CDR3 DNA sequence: TGTGCCAGTAGCCGGGACACCGACTCTGGAAACACCATATATTTT. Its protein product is CASSRDTDSGNTIYF. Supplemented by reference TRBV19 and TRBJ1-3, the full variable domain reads DGGITQSPKYLFRKEGQNVTLSCEQNLNHDAMYWYRQDPGQGLRLIYYSQIVNDFQKGDIAEGYSVSREKKESFPLTVTSAQKNPTAFYLCASSRDTDSGNTIYFGEGSWLTVV.

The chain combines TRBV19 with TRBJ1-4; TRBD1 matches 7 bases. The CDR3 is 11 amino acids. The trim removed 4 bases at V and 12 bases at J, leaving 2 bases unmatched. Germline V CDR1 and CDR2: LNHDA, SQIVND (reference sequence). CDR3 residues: CASSTGGQLFF. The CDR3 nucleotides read TGTGCCAGTAGTACAGGGGGACAACTGTTTTTT.

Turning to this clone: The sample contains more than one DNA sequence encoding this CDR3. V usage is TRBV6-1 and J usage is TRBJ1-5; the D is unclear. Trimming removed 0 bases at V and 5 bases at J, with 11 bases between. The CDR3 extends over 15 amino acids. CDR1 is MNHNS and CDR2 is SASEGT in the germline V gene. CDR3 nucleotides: TGTGCCAGCAGTGAAGCAACCGGCGGGGATCAGCCCCAGCATTTT. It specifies CASSEATGGDQPQHF.

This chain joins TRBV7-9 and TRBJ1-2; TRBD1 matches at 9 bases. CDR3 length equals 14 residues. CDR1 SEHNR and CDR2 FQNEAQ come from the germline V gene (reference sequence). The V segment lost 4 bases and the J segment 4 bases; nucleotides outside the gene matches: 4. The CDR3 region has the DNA TGTGCCAGCAGCTCGGGACAGGGCGTCTATGGCTACACCTTC. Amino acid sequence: CASSSGQGVYGYTF.

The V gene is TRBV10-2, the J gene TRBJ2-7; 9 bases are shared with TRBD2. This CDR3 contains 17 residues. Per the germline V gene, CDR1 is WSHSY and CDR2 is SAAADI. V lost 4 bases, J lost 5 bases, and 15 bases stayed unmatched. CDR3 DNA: TGCGCCAGCAGTGGCTCAAATGGTCTAGCGGGGCAGAACGAGCAGTACTTC. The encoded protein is CASSGSNGLAGQNEQYF.

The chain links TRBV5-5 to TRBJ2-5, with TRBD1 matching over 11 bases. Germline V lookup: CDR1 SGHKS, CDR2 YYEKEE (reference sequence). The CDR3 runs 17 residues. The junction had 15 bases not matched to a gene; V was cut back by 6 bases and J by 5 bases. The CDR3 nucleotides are TGTGCCAGCACCCCCCTCCCGGACAGGGGGCCCCTGGAGACCCAGTACTTC. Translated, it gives CASTPLPDRGPLETQYF.

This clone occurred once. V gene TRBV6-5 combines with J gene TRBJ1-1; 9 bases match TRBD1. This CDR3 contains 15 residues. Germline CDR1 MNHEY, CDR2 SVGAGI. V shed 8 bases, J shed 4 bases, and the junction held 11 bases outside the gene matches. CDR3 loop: CASLPRTGALTEAFF. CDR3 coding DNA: TGTGCCAGCTTACCTCGGACAGGGGCCCTCACTGAAGCTTTCTTT.

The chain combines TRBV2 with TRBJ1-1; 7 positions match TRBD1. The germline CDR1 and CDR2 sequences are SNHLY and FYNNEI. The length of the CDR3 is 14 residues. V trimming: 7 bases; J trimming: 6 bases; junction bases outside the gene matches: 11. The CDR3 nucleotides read TGTGCCAGCACCCTCGCGAGGGACAGACCTGAAGCTTTCTTT. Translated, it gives CASTLARDRPEAFF.

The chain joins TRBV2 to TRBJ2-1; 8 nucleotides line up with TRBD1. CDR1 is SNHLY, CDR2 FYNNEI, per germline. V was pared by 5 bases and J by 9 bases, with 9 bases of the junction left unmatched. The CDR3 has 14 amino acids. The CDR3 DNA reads TGTGCCAGCAGTCTCGGACAGGGATCGCGTGAGCAGTTCTTC. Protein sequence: CASSLGQGSREQFF.

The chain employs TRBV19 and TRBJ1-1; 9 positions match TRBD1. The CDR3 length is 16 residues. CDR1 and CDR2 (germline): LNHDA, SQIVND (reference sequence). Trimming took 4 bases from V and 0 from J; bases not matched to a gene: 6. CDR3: CASSTQTGGMNTEAFF. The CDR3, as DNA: TGTGCCAGTAGTACCCAGACAGGGGGGATGAACACTGAAGCTTTCTTT.